The 21 T cell receptor beta chains given below trace back to one sample, sequenced in a study of blood T cell repertoires in COVID-19. Clones were sequenced by immunoSEQ multiplex PCR, and TCRdb holds only the in-frame ones, with some missing. Here the sample spans around 75,000 clones, roughly nine tenths being singletons. The sequencing input was peripheral blood. The source is a man in his 70s with active COVID-19.

This sequence joins TRBV4-2 and TRBJ2-7, with D perhaps TRBD2 (5 bases). V shed 0 bases and J shed 0 bases, with 9 bases lying between them. The CDR3 covers 15 residues. Germline-derived CDR1 and CDR2 are LGHNA and YNFKEQ. The CDR3 DNA is TGTGCCAGCAGCCAAGAGTGGCGGGCCTCCTACGAGCAGTACTTC. This translates into CASSQEWRASYEQYF.

This chain joins TRBV12-5 and TRBJ2-1, with a possible D match to TRBD2 (5 bases). CDR1 is LGHNT and CDR2 is FRNRAP in the germline V gene. This CDR3 is built from 18 residues. Trimming removed 3 bases from V and 7 bases from J, with 25 bases in between. The CDR3 reads CASGLRALDRVGVNEQFF. The CDR3 DNA reads as TGTGCTAGTGGTTTACGGGCCTTGGATCGGGTCGGGGTTAATGAGCAGTTCTTC.

The rearrangement links TRBV19 to TRBJ1-5; 8 bases are a match to TRBD1. The CDR3 loop spans 15 amino acids. Germline values: CDR1 LNHDA, CDR2 SQIVND (reference sequence). After removal of 6 bases from V and 3 bases from J, the junction contained 7 bases not matched to a gene. The CDR3: CASSPGTGPNQPQHF. CDR3 sequence (DNA): TGTGCCAGTAGCCCCGGGACAGGTCCCAATCAGCCCCAGCATTTT.

The rearrangement joins TRBV9 to TRBJ2-1; 8 nucleotides agree with TRBD2. Germline loops: CDR1 SGDLS, CDR2 YYNGEE. Losses at the gene ends were 5 bases for V and 8 bases for J; bases not matched to a gene: 9. The CDR3 length is 14 residues. In DNA form, the CDR3 reads TGTGCCAGCAGACCCGGGGGGGCCGTCCATGAGCAGTTCTTC. Its translation: CASRPGGAVHEQFF.

V usage is TRBV7-9 and J usage is TRBJ2-7, with TRBD2 identical over 9 bases. CDR3 size: 15 residues. Germline CDR1 reads SEHNR; CDR2 reads FQNEAQ (reference sequence). V shed 5 bases and J 6 bases; nucleotides not matched to a gene: 11. Here the CDR3 reads CASSPRTSARSEQYF. The CDR3 coding sequence is TGTGCCAGCAGCCCCAGGACTAGCGCGCGGTCCGAGCAGTACTTC.

This clone was picked up a small number of times. The J gene is TRBJ2-3, the V gene TRBV9, with 11 bases aligning to TRBD2. Germline CDR1 is SGDLS and CDR2 is YYNGEE. The length of the CDR3 is 16 residues. The ends lost 5 bases at V and 6 bases at J; junction bases unmatched: 11. In DNA form, the CDR3 reads TGTGCCAGCAGTACGGGGACTAGCGGACAGCAGGATACGCAGTATTTT. It translates to CASSTGTSGQQDTQYF.

The chain has TRBV4-2 and TRBJ2-5; 7 bases line up with TRBD2. Germline V gives CDR1 LGHNA, CDR2 YNFKEQ. The CDR3 is 16 residues long. V was clipped by 4 bases and J by 3 bases; unmatched bases: 11. The DNA for the CDR3 is TGTGCCAGCAGCCCAATTGGCGGGCTAGCGGAAGAGACCCAGTACTTC. The encoded protein is CASSPIGGLAEETQYF.

J is TRBJ1-2 and V is TRBV30; TRBD1 might be the D (5 bases). V lost 0 bases and J 7 bases, leaving 9 bases between the germline ends. The CDR3 spans 12 residues. Germline V lookup: CDR1 GTSNPN, CDR2 SVGIG (reference sequence). The CDR3 region has the DNA TGTGCCTGGAGTGTAGGGGCTATTGGCTACACCTTC. It codes for CAWSVGAIGYTF.

This chain joins TRBV6-5 and TRBJ1-1; 9 positions match TRBD1. V trimming: 10 bases; J trimming: 0 bases; junction bases outside the gene matches: 9. The CDR3 spans 15 residues. Germline V CDR1 and CDR2: MNHEY, SVGAGI. Here the CDR3 reads CATNRGPPMNTEAFF. In DNA form, the CDR3 reads TGTGCCACCAACAGGGGGCCACCTATGAACACTGAAGCTTTCTTT.

The J gene is TRBJ2-7, the V gene TRBV27; TRBD1 might be the D (5 bases). Trimming took 0 bases from V and 4 from J, leaving 10 bases between them. Germline values: CDR1 MNHEY, CDR2 SMNVEV (reference sequence). The CDR3 totals 14 residues. The CDR3 here is CASSLSAQGYEQYF. The CDR3 bases are TGTGCCAGCAGTTTATCAGCGCAGGGATACGAGCAGTACTTC.

The CDR3 DNA sequence: TGTGCCAGCAGTTATGGCGCGGGGTTGACCTACAATGAGCAGTTCTTC. Translating gives CASSYGAGLTYNEQFF. The genes are TRBV6-2 or TRBV6-3 and TRBJ2-1, with D possibly TRBD2 on 6 matching bases. Trimming cost V 3 bases and J 2 bases, with 14 bases left between them. This CDR3 contains 16 residues. CDR1 MNHEY and CDR2 SVGEGT come from the germline V gene.

The V call is TRBV19, the J call TRBJ1-5, with a weak D call TRBD1 (5 bases). V lost 10 bases and J 6 bases, leaving 13 bases between the germline ends. The germline V gene encodes CDR1 LNHDA and CDR2 SQIVND (reference sequence). The CDR3 contains 12 residues. CDR3 amino acids: CATTDGGQPQHF. CDR3 coding DNA: TGTGCCACCACCGACGGGGGTCAGCCCCAGCATTTT.

The chain combines TRBV4-3 with TRBJ2-1; TRBD2 matches at 7 bases. With 1 base clipped from V and 1 base from J, the junction kept 19 bases outside the gene matches. This CDR3 contains 21 residues. Germline CDR1 is LGHNA and CDR2 is YSLEER. The chain's CDR3 is CASSQAGGGGRFFGSYNEQFF. CDR3 nucleotide sequence: TGCGCCAGCAGCCAAGCGGGCGGCGGCGGGAGATTTTTTGGGTCCTACAATGAGCAGTTCTTC.

V gene TRBV11-3 combines with J gene TRBJ2-7; 13 nucleotides align to TRBD2. The CDR3 runs 16 residues. The V segment lost 1 base and the J segment 4 bases; nucleotides outside the gene matches: 4. Germline V gene lookup returns CDR1 SGHNT and CDR2 YENEEA. CDR3 sequence reads: CASSLGLAGGPYEQYF. CDR3 coding DNA: TGTGCCAGCAGCTTAGGACTAGCGGGGGGACCATACGAGCAGTACTTC.

This clone was seen only once. The chain carries TRBV10-1 and TRBJ1-6, with 9 bases fitting TRBD1. J lost 1 base, V lost 6 bases, and 4 bases had no gene match. The CDR3 loop spans 16 amino acids. The germline CDR1 and CDR2 sequences are WNHNN and SYGVQD (reference sequence). CDR3 DNA sequence: TGCGCCAGCAGCGGGACAGGGTGGTCCTATAATTCACCCCTCCACTTT. It specifies CASSGTGWSYNSPLHF.

The V and J genes are TRBV23-1 and TRBJ2-7; 9 positions match TRBD1. TRBV23-1 is given ORF status, its function remaining uncertain. The CDR3 runs 16 residues. V lost 4 bases, J lost 0 bases, and 7 bases stayed unmatched. The CDR3 sequence: CASSPPTGGDSYEQYF. In DNA, the CDR3 is TGCGCCAGCAGTCCACCCACAGGGGGCGACTCCTACGAGCAGTACTTC.

This clone was found once. The chain links TRBV4-3 to TRBJ1-2; perhaps TRBD1 as D (6 bases). Looked up from germline, CDR1 is LGHNA and CDR2 is YSLEER. The ends were cut back, 0 bases at V and 8 bases at J, with 19 bases in the middle. The CDR3 sequence is 16 residues long. The CDR3: CASSQDRGASGRGYTF. Written as DNA, the CDR3 is TGCGCCAGCAGCCAAGATCGGGGGGCCTCCGGTCGGGGCTACACCTTC.

Here the CDR3 reads CASIAGGGNEQFF. The CDR3 bases are TGTGCCAGCATCGCCGGGGGGGGGAATGAGCAGTTCTTC. The chain uses TRBV6-5 and TRBJ2-1, with 8 bases matching TRBD2. In germline, CDR1 is MNHEY, CDR2 SVGAGI. V lost 7 bases to trimming and J lost 7 bases; unmatched junction nucleotides: 6. The CDR3 extends over 13 amino acids.

V and J are TRBV6-5 and TRBJ2-3, with 11 bases matching TRBD2. V shed 7 bases and J 6 bases; nucleotides not matched to a gene: 3. The germline V gene has CDR1 MNHEY and CDR2 SVGAGI. This CDR3 contains 13 residues. The CDR3 region is CASTGLAGDTQYF. CDR3 coding DNA: TGTGCCAGCACCGGACTAGCGGGTGATACGCAGTATTTT.

The genes are TRBV15 and TRBJ1-1; D unclear. Germline CDR1 and CDR2: LNHNV and YYDKDF (reference sequence). The CDR3 runs 14 residues. Trimming left V 0 bases short and J 7 bases short, with 12 bases between. This CDR3 reads CATSRDFSAVEAFF. CDR3 sequence (DNA): TGTGCCACCAGCAGAGATTTCTCGGCGGTTGAAGCTTTCTTT.

The chain's CDR3 is CASSAGQGGAGLFF. The CDR3 DNA sequence: TGTGCCAGCAGCGCAGGACAGGGTGGCGCTGGGCTGTTTTTT. The chain joins TRBV2 to TRBJ1-4, with TRBD1 matching over 8 bases. The germline CDR1 and CDR2 sequences are SNHLY and FYNNEI. With V trimmed by 6 bases and J by 14 bases, 14 bases remained unmatched. The CDR3 totals 14 residues.